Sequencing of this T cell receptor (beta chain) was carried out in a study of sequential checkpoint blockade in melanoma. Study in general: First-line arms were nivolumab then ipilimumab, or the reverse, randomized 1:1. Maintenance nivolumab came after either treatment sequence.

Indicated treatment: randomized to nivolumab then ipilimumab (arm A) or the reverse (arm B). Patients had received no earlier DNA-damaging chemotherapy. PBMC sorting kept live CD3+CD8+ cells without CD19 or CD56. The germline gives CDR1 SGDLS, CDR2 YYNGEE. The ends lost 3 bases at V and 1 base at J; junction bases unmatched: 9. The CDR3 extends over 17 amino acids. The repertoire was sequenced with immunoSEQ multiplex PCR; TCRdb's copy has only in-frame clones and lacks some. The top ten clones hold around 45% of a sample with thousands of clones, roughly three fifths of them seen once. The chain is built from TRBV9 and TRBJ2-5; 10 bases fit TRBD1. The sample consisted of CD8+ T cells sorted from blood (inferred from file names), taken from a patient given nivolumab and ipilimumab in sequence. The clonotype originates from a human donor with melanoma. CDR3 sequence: CASSAPGQGFFQETQYF. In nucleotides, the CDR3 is TGTGCCAGCAGCGCCCCGGGACAGGGGTTTTTCCAAGAGACCCAGTACTTC. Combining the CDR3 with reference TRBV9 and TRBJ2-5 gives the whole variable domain DSGVTQTPKHLITATGQRVTLRCSPRSGDLSVYWYQQSLDQGLQFLIQYYNGEERAKGNILERFSAQQFPDLHSELNLSSLELGDSALYFCASSAPGQGFFQETQYFGPGTRLLVL.